This passage covers 20 T cell receptor beta chains from one sample sequenced in a study of cytomegalovirus exposure and HLA in healthy donors. The study ran its PCR with 60 Vbeta and 13 Jbeta primers. The repertoire was sequenced with immunoSEQ multiplex PCR; TCRdb's copy has only in-frame clones and lacks some. Of approximately 27,000 clones in the sample, almost 70% were seen once. The sample comprised PBMCs. Source of these receptors: a woman in her forties or fifties in good health and CMV-seronegative.

The V call is TRBV4-1, the J call TRBJ2-1; D is unresolved. The CDR3 covers 15 residues. V gave up 0 bases and J gave up 9 bases, with 15 bases separating them. Germline CDR1 MGHRA, CDR2 YSYEKL. The CDR3 coding sequence is TGCGCCAGCAGCCAAGAATCTAGTCAAGTTAGTGAGCAGTTCTTC. The encoded protein is CASSQESSQVSEQFF.

The rearrangement joins TRBV5-1 to TRBJ1-4, with D possibly matching TRBD1 (6 bases). Germline V CDR1 and CDR2: SGHRS, YFSETQ. CDR3 size: 15 residues. V lost 3 bases, J lost 0 bases, and 9 bases lay in between. DNA of the CDR3: TGCGCCAGCAGCTCACAGGGTGCAACTAATGAAAAACTGTTTTTT. Translation gives CASSSQGATNEKLFF. Combining the CDR3 with reference TRBV5-1 and TRBJ1-4 gives the whole variable domain KAGVTQTPRYLIKTRGQQVTLSCSPISGHRSVSWYQQTPGQGLQFLFEYFSETQRNKGNFPGRFSGRQFSNSRSEMNVSTLELGDSALYLCASSSQGATNEKLFFGSGTQLSVL.

V and J are TRBV5-1 and TRBJ2-3; TRBD2 matches at 10 bases. Germline CDR1 and CDR2: SGHRS and YFSETQ. Trimming cost V 4 bases and J 0 bases; bases outside gene matches: 5. CDR3 size: 16 residues. The CDR3 bases are TGCGCCAGCAGCCTCGGGACTAGCGTTAGCACAGATACGCAGTATTTT. It specifies CASSLGTSVSTDTQYF.

This clone has only one observation. The V call is TRBV6-1, the J call TRBJ2-7; 9 bases fit TRBD1. The CDR3 totals 15 residues. From germline, CDR1 is MNHNS and CDR2 SASEGT. Trimming cost V 4 bases and J 0 bases; bases outside gene matches: 4. CDR3 nucleotides: TGTGCCAGCAGTGCCGACAGGGGGTCCTCCTACGAGCAGTACTTC. Protein sequence: CASSADRGSSYEQYF.

The chain uses TRBV6-5 and TRBJ2-1; maybe TRBD1 (5 bases). CDR3 length: 13 amino acids. The V end was cut by 8 bases, the J end by 6 bases, with 14 bases between. Germline-derived CDR1 and CDR2 are MNHEY and SVGAGI. CDR3: CASSMTVVNEQFF. For the CDR3, the DNA is TGTGCCAGCTCTATGACAGTGGTCAATGAGCAGTTCTTC.

The V call is TRBV9, the J call TRBJ1-2, with 7 bases matching TRBD1. The CDR3 has 15 amino acids. After removal of 4 bases from V and 4 bases from J, the junction contained 10 bases not matched to a gene. Germline V gene sequence: CDR1 SGDLS, CDR2 YYNGEE. The CDR3 DNA is TGTGCCAGCAGCCCTGACGGGACAGAGGTCTATGGCTACACCTTC. It yields the protein CASSPDGTEVYGYTF.

V is TRBV9 and J is TRBJ1-3, with D uncertain. V was pared by 0 bases and J by 0 bases, with 7 bases between. The CDR3 sequence is 15 residues long. Germline CDR1 is SGDLS and CDR2 is YYNGEE. As DNA, the CDR3 is TGTGCCAGCAGCGTAGCTTTTTCCTCTGGAAACACCATATATTTT. It codes for CASSVAFSSGNTIYF.

The V gene is TRBV5-1, the J gene TRBJ1-1; a weak D match, TRBD1 (5 bases). The CDR3 extends over 13 amino acids. V lost 2 bases and J lost 3, with 8 bases in between. The germline CDR1 and CDR2 sequences are SGHRS and YFSETQ. Here the CDR3 DNA reads TGCGCCAGCAGCTTCGGGGGGGACACTGAAGCTTTCTTT. Translated, it gives CASSFGGDTEAFF.

J is TRBJ2-7 and V is TRBV7-6; tentative D call: TRBD2 (6 bases). The CDR3 has 12 residues. Germline CDR1 reads SGHVS; CDR2 reads FNYEAQ. Trimming removed 5 bases at V and 6 bases at J, with 11 bases between. CDR3 loop: CASSALASEQYF. CDR3 nucleotides: TGTGCCAGCAGCGCCCTAGCGAGCGAGCAGTACTTC.

The V call is TRBV5-1, the J call TRBJ2-2, with 9 bases that match TRBD1. Trimming removed 4 bases from V and 2 bases from J; junction bases left unmatched: 6. This CDR3 contains 16 residues. Germline CDR1 reads SGHRS; CDR2 reads YFSETQ. In DNA form, the CDR3 reads TGCGCCAGCAGCAAAAAGACAGGGGGTAACACCGGGGAGCTGTTTTTT. Amino acids: CASSKKTGGNTGELFF.

The sample holds a few counts of this clone. The chain carries TRBV2 and TRBJ2-7, with TRBD1 matching 9 bases. Germline CDR1 is SNHLY and CDR2 is FYNNEI. V trimming: 11 bases; J trimming: 2 bases; junction bases outside the gene matches: 7. The CDR3 is 13 residues long. CDR3 residues: CARSRDRAYEQYF. The CDR3 bases are TGTGCCCGAAGCCGGGACAGGGCCTACGAGCAGTACTTC.

This clone appeared a single time. The chain employs TRBV29-1 and TRBJ1-4, with D possibly matching TRBD1 (5 bases). The germline gives CDR1 SQVTM, CDR2 ANQGSEA. With 6 bases removed from V and 5 bases from J, the gap between germline ends came to 10 bases. CDR3 length equals 12 residues. This chain's CDR3 is CSVRVGNEKLFF. Here the CDR3 DNA reads TGCAGCGTCAGGGTGGGGAATGAAAAACTGTTTTTT.

The chain recombines TRBV18 with TRBJ1-1; D not certain. CDR3 size: 13 residues. V was shortened by 2 bases and J by 11 bases, with 15 bases between the two germline ends. The V gene's germline CDR1 is KGHSH and CDR2 LQKENI. The CDR3 loop reads CASSPNLEPGAFF. The CDR3 DNA reads as TGTGCCAGCTCACCAAATTTGGAACCGGGGGCTTTCTTT.

The rearrangement joins TRBV6-6 to TRBJ2-7; 7 nucleotides agree with TRBD2. V lost 6 bases to trimming and J lost 4 bases; unmatched junction nucleotides: 9. The germline V gene encodes CDR1 MNHNY and CDR2 SVGAGI (reference sequence). The CDR3 contains 14 residues. The CDR3 here is CASSHRGDLYEQYF. In DNA form, the CDR3 reads TGTGCCAGCAGCCACCGGGGGGATCTTTACGAGCAGTACTTC.

The rearrangement uses TRBV5-6 and TRBJ1-5, with 8 nucleotides matching TRBD1. CDR3 length: 15 amino acids. Germline assignment: CDR1 SGHDT and CDR2 YYEEEE. Unmatched junction bases numbered 11, after V lost 5 bases and J lost 7 bases. Written as DNA, the CDR3 is TGTGCCAGCAGTTTGCAGGGGGCGAAAGGACAGCCCCAGCATTTT. It yields the protein CASSLQGAKGQPQHF.

V usage is TRBV10-3 and J usage is TRBJ2-1; maybe TRBD2 (6 bases). Trimming took 6 bases from V and 5 from J, leaving 11 bases between them. This CDR3 comprises 13 residues. In germline, CDR1 is ENHRY, CDR2 SYGVKD. The chain's CDR3 is CAISSGSNNEQFF. CDR3 nucleotides: TGTGCCATCAGCTCCGGGAGCAACAATGAGCAGTTCTTC.

DNA of the CDR3: TGTGCCAGCAGTGACGTACAGGTGGAGTTTGGCTATGGCTACACCTTC. Translated, it gives CASSDVQVEFGYGYTF. The V call is TRBV6-4, the J call TRBJ1-2, with D perhaps matching TRBD1 (5 bases). CDR3 length: 16 amino acids. Looked up from germline, CDR1 is MRHNA and CDR2 is SNTAGT. V gave up 2 bases and J gave up 4 bases, with 17 bases separating them.

This chain joins TRBV7-2 and TRBJ2-3; 13 nucleotides agree with TRBD2. CDR1 SGHTA and CDR2 FQGNSA come from the germline V gene. This CDR3 has 18 residues. V dropped 6 bases and J dropped 1; count of bases not matched to a gene: 10. The DNA for the CDR3 is TGTGCCAGCAGTCGAACAACTAGCGGGGGGGCCCGCACAGATACGCAGTATTTT. Amino acids: CASSRTTSGGARTDTQYF. The full variable domain, completed using reference TRBV7-2 and TRBJ2-3, is GAGVSQSPSNKVTEKGKDVELRCDPISGHTALYWYRQSLGQGLEFLIYFQGNSAPDKSGLPSDRFSAERTGGSVSTLTIQRTQQEDSAVYLCASSRTTSGGARTDTQYFGPGTRLTVL.

Only one count was recorded for this clone. The chain uses TRBV14 and TRBJ2-3; 12 bases fit TRBD2. CDR3 length equals 17 residues. V dropped 2 bases and J dropped 5; count of bases not matched to a gene: 8. CDR1 is SGHDN and CDR2 is FVKESK in the germline V gene. CDR3 region: CASSQLRPGLAGDTQYF. The CDR3, as DNA: TGTGCCAGCAGCCAACTTAGACCGGGACTAGCGGGAGATACGCAGTATTTT.

V usage is TRBV29-1 and J usage is TRBJ1-1; TRBD1 aligns across 7 bases. The CDR3 spans 12 residues. V gave up 6 bases and J gave up 4 bases; unmatched junction bases: 5. Germline assignment: CDR1 SQVTM and CDR2 ANQGSEA. The CDR3 region is CSVGTEGTEAFF. In DNA form, the CDR3 reads TGCAGCGTCGGGACAGAGGGCACTGAAGCTTTCTTT.